A single sample gave rise to the 8 T cell receptor beta chains below, sequenced in a study of blood T cells in healthy people across ages. Through a sample-barcoded 5' primer and a J-beta primer mix, a second PCR was run for roughly 6 to 11 cycles. TCRdb reanalysed the 5' RACE reads using MiXCR and keeps one entry per CDR3 protein. The data hold about 1,400,000 distinct CDR3 sequences, with 40% to 50% observed a single time. Sequencing was done on a sample of blood. The receptors here all came from a woman aged 18-35 years in good health.

The chain carries TRBV19 and TRBJ2-4; 9 bases fit TRBD2. The J call may be incorrect, as the DNA end agrees better with TRBJ2-7. CDR1 is LNHDA, CDR2 SQIVND, per germline (reference sequence). CDR3 length equals 15 residues. The CDR3 nucleotides are TGTGCCAGTAAAGAGTCTAGCGGGGTATCCTACGAGCAGTACTTC. Translating gives CASKESSGVSYEQYF.

The V gene is TRBV20-1, the J gene TRBJ2-1; 9 nucleotides match TRBD2. Germline-derived CDR1 and CDR2 are DFQATT and SNEGSKA (reference sequence). V shed 0 bases, J shed 7 bases, and the junction held 13 bases outside the gene matches. CDR3 length: 17 amino acids. CDR3 amino acids: CSARDRKTSGLLNEQFF. DNA for the CDR3: TGCAGTGCTAGAGATCGTAAGACTAGCGGACTCCTAAATGAGCAGTTCTTC.

V usage is TRBV6-5 and J usage is TRBJ2-7, with TRBD1 as a possible D gene (5 bases). V was shortened by 5 bases and J by 0 bases, with 17 bases between the two germline ends. The germline V gene has CDR1 MNHEY and CDR2 SVGAGI. The CDR3 length is 16 residues. CDR3 DNA: TGTGCCAGCAGTCCACCTTCCAGGGTAGACTCCTACGAGCAGTACTTC. This sequence encodes CASSPPSRVDSYEQYF.

There are a few counts of this clonotype. J is TRBJ2-3 and V is TRBV20-1, with TRBD2 matching 7 bases. The ends lost 6 bases at V and 0 bases at J; junction bases unmatched: 9. This CDR3 is built from 15 residues. The germline V gene encodes CDR1 DFQATT and CDR2 SNEGSKA (reference sequence). DNA of the CDR3: TGCAGTGCCGCGGGGCGGGGGATCAGCACAGATACGCAGTATTTT. It encodes CSAAGRGISTDTQYF.

Turning to this clonotype: Possible read error: a much larger clone is one base away. This chain links TRBV4-1 with TRBJ2-5, with a weak D call TRBD1 (5 bases). The end of the DNA is better explained by TRBJ2-1, so the J call may be wrong. Per germline, CDR1 MGHRA and CDR2 YSYEKL. This CDR3 contains 17 residues. The CDR3 bases are TGCGCCAGCAGCCAAGATATAGGGGCGCCATTCCAAGAGACCCAGTTCTTC. Its translation is CASSQDIGAPFQETQFF.

The chain couples TRBV7-9 to TRBJ1-4, with TRBD1 matching 12 bases. The CDR3 is 14 amino acids. The V and J ends lost 7 bases and 7 bases, in that order; junction bases with no gene match: 4. CDR1 is SEHNR and CDR2 is FQNEAQ in the germline V gene (reference sequence). The CDR3 region is CASTWDRGLEKLFF. The CDR3, as DNA: TGTGCCAGCACCTGGGACAGGGGGCTTGAAAAACTGTTTTTT.

This clonotype was detected only once. The junction and the germline gene differ at one end; a read error may be behind it. The chain uses TRBV24-1 and TRBJ1-1; perhaps TRBD1 as D (5 bases). CDR3 size: 15 residues. In germline, CDR1 is KGHDR, CDR2 SFDVKD. In nucleotides, the CDR3 is TGTACCACCAGTGCCCCGAAGGGGTTAAAGACTGAAGCTTTCTTT. The encoded protein is CTTSAPKGLKTEAFF.

The rearrangement links TRBV20-1 to TRBJ1-5; the D is unclear. CDR3 length: 13 amino acids. CDR1 and CDR2 (germline): DFQATT, SNEGSKA (reference sequence). The V and J ends lost 3 bases and 4 bases respectively, with 10 bases between them. CDR3 in amino acids: CSASVEQNQPQHF. DNA of the CDR3: TGCAGTGCTAGTGTGGAACAAAATCAGCCCCAGCATTTT.